The present TCR beta chain was sequenced within a study of cytomegalovirus exposure and HLA in healthy donors (TCRdb year 2017). For context, the study as a whole: An earlier analysis of approximately 590 of the donors reported 250 to 300 Gb of sequence data and about 100 million unique TCR beta sequences from about 200 million T cells. A later genetic analysis used genome-wide SNP genotypes for about three fifths of the roughly 700 donors, treating that subset as a discovery cohort. The aim of the study was to test whether cataloging public T cell receptors could identify signatures of past pathogen exposure. The number of typed donors differed by locus: about 629-640 for A, B, C, DRB1 and DQB1; 522 for DQA1; some 590 for DPA1; and some 470 for DPB1. A later analysis re-analyzed previously published TCR beta repertoires from about 600 donors and added high-resolution HLA genotyping to study TCR occurrence patterns. Rather than drawing on any new phenotypic data, the later analysis identified candidate immune exposures from TCR beta sequences and the way those sequences occurred across donors. Both class I and class II loci were covered by HLA typing, at four-digit resolution. Of the roughly 400 genotyped donors, 70% to 90% were placed in the genetic ancestry cluster associated with self-reported Caucasian donors. In an earlier analysis of about 590 of the donors, high-throughput TCR beta sequencing was used to judge whether each TCR beta V gene segment behaved as functional or pseudogenic. Roughly 300 gigabases of sequencing data and 70 million to 85 million unique TCR sequences were included in an early release covering about 700 HLA-typed donors. Donor age, sex, ethnicity and CMV serostatus were compiled together with the repertoire data. In addition to the first cohort of 666 subjects, a separate validation cohort of 100 to 150 different subjects was used. On average, over 200,000 unique TCR beta nucleotide sequences were sequenced per donor among about 400 genotyped donors of the cohort, with roughly 18% of those sequences being non-productive. The study used immunosequencing to profile the T cell repertoires of 670 or so subjects and linked those repertoires to cytomegalovirus serostatus. To predict cytomegalovirus infection status, the study brought together high-throughput TCR immunosequencing, statistical association of individual TCRs with disease status, and machine learning. Every repertoire in the discovery cohort had been generated on one and the same sequencing platform. Roughly 5 DR-DQ haplotypes were treated as single units for association and clustering because of strong linkage in the cohort.

Library preparation used the immunoSEQ multiplex PCR assay. The multiplex PCR relied on a mix of 60 forward primers for TCR Vbeta segments and 13 reverse primers for TCR Jbeta segments. A multiplex PCR assay on genomic DNA amplified the CDR3 region of rearranged TCR beta genes. The Illumina HiSeq System was used to sequence the amplified TCR beta libraries as 87-base-pair reads. Turning to the authors' computational methods: In a later analysis, 77 million or so unique TCR beta chains were counted across the roughly 700 repertoires, and roughly 10 million of these chains were shared by at least two donors. To remove PCR and sequencing errors, raw reads were error-corrected and collapsed into unique sequences using a nearest-neighbor algorithm that merged closely related sequences. To assign V, D and J gene segments, CDR3 sequences were aligned to IMGT reference sequences. For a sequence to be retained, a match of at least six nucleotides was required to both a V gene segment and a J gene segment. A rearrangement was called productive if the CDR3 had no stop codons and remained in frame with V and J, and every other rearrangement was called non-productive. Following IMGT convention, CDR3 was defined as the stretch from the second conserved V-encoded cysteine to the conserved J-encoded phenylalanine. The earlier analysis of about 530 of the donors excluded any sequence lacking an unambiguous match to a single V gene segment. An earlier analysis of 550 to 650 of the donors classified V segments as functional when productive rearrangements were above 56.7% and as segregating when the standard deviation between donors was above 5%. A statistical classification framework was built to diagnose cytomegalovirus status from the catalog of TCR beta chain sequences. A later analysis assigned V and J genes by comparing TCR nucleotide sequences with IMGT/GENE-DB human TR gene sequences. Using the TCRdist pipeline, a later analysis assigned CDR3 sequences along with most-parsimonious VDJ recombination scenarios. In a later analysis, every TCR beta chain was defined by the combination of its CDR3 amino acid sequence and its V-gene family, and reads without a unique V-gene family were dropped. To address suspected cross-contamination and a sequencing artifact, a later analysis removed approximately 590 highly shared, low-generation-probability nucleotide sequences. For each public chain, a later analysis derived a clonal expansion index from normalized ranks of inferred template counts within each repertoire. A later analysis computed generation probabilities with a VDJ recombination model fitted to out-of-frame rearrangements, and checked the results against IGoR. In a later analysis, TCR-TCR, TCR-HLA and TCR-CMV co-occurrence was scored with hypergeometric tests, and a repertoire-size bias correction was applied to TCR pairs. False discovery rates were estimated in a later analysis by permuting HLA or CMV assignments 20 times. In a later analysis, co-occurring TCRs were grouped using DBSCAN, with TCRdist sequence similarity added in when clustering inside HLA-allele-positive subsets. For co-occurrence clustering, repertoires with fewer than 30,000 or more than 120,000 public chains were excluded, along with four to six repertoires with anomalous nucleotide sharing. TCRdb mirrors the immuneACCESS table, restricted to in-frame sequences. Some clones are absent from its copies; in checked studies, under half trace to an unresolved V gene, and the reason for the others is unknown. That table supplies the V and J calls and clone size; D and trimming were determined from the DNA. The sample has about 89,000 clones on record, roughly three quarters of them singletons. The top ten clones comprise around 1.4% of the sample.

Overall study results and their limits: A further reported finding was that TCR beta sequences accurately predicted the HLA-A and HLA-B alleles for most subjects in the first cohort. Three of the identified cytomegalovirus-associated TCR beta chains were confirmed in vitro to be specific for cytomegalovirus antigens. When HLA alleles, especially DR and DQ, strongly co-occurred, attributing TCR associations to individual alleles was difficult. In a later analysis, most CMV-associated TCR beta chains were found to appear HLA-restricted, with HLA associations seemingly driven largely by CMV exposure. In a later analysis, several top co-occurrence clusters were reported to appear linked to parvovirus B19, influenza, CMV and Epstein-Barr virus. A total of roughly 160 TCR beta chains were listed by the study as associated with cytomegalovirus. In an earlier analysis of 587 of the donors, most TCR beta V segments appeared in productive rearrangements about 87% or about 30% of the time, broadly matching IMGT annotations. This cohort had only TCR beta chains sequenced, and the lack of alpha or paired-chain data limited which features could be detected. A group of highly shared sequence variants was considered likely to be a technical artifact of the sequencing pipeline. A later genetic analysis reported fewer N-insertions in productive TCRs among donors in an Asian-associated ancestry cluster than the approximately 700-donor mean. An association between a missense DCLRE1C variant and V-gene and J-gene trimming of TCR beta chains was found in a later genetic analysis and replicated in an independent cohort. A later analysis found that TCR association rates varied across HLA loci, with DRB1 alleles showing the most associated TCRs and HLA-C alleles the fewest. Roughly uniform sequencing depth across donors was assumed in presence/absence analyses, although this assumption may not hold. According to the authors, the approach could potentially be generalized to other disease states and immunological phenotypes. Because HLA typing was unavailable for some donors at each locus, only the typed subset was used in association tests. A later analysis found that HLA-associated TCR beta chains were more clonally expanded and had lower generation probabilities than equally common non-associated chains. Cytomegalovirus status was reported to be diagnosed by the classifier with high specificity and sensitivity in both the original and validation cohorts. Most TCR sequences were seen in very few donors, while some public TCRs were found in many individuals. Over 15 rarely observed V segments, including chromosome 9 orphons, were excluded from the earlier analysis of a few hundred of the donors because counts were too low. Immune exposure information for the cohort was limited to CMV serostatus. Linkage disequilibrium might explain the correlated functional status among segregating V segments, but an unknown experimental factor could not be excluded. A later analysis associated 15,000 to 20,000 TCR beta sequences with specific HLA alleles at a false discovery rate of 0.05.

The cohort was made up of approximately 670 healthy bone marrow donors. Cohort members were all nominally healthy when sampled, although unrecorded immune exposures were likely present. The donor was CMV seronegative and was included in the group of under 450 seronegative cohort members. Every donor gave a peripheral blood sample, and the peripheral blood mononuclear cells from that sample were used for TCR beta sequencing. Genomic DNA was extracted from the blood cell samples with the Qiagen DNeasy Blood Extraction Kit. This clone turned up a few times. Its cognate antigen has yet to be identified. No quality values exist for individual bases; no much larger clone is one base distant. The specimen sequenced was PBMCs. This TCR derives from a male donor in good health and CMV-seronegative.

The DNA is as follows: TGTGCCAGCAGTTTGGAGGGACAGGGGGCGAGGGGCTACACCTTC. This translates into CASSLEGQGARGYTF. The chain employs TRBV28 and TRBJ1-2; TRBD1 fits 12 bases in the junction. The CDR3, from cysteine to phenylalanine, totals 15 residues. The kept DNA is CDR3 alone, 45 bases in frame from the first base. Unmatched junction bases come to 7, with V trimmed by 3 bases and J by 8 bases. According to the germline V gene, CDR1 reads MDHEN and CDR2 reads SYDVKM.